The 30 T cell receptor beta chains reported below all come from one sample, sequenced in a study of T cell changes during pregnancy in multiple sclerosis. Method: immunoSEQ multiplex PCR; TCRdb's copy keeps in-frame clones and lacks some. The data hold 35,000 to 50,000 clones, with 87% observed a single time. The specimen comprised CD4+ T cells from peripheral blood mononuclear cells, sampled after pregnancy. Every receptor here comes from a female donor with multiple sclerosis, enrolled in a pregnancy study.

The sample holds a few counts of this clone. The V gene is TRBV4-3, the J gene TRBJ2-3, with TRBD2 identical over 13 bases. The CDR3 length is 19 residues. V shed 4 bases and J 2 bases; nucleotides not matched to a gene: 12. Germline V CDR1 and CDR2: LGHNA, YSLEER. CDR3 sequence: CASSRGLAGADGVTDTQYF. In nucleotides, the CDR3 is TGCGCCAGCAGCCGAGGACTAGCGGGGGCCGACGGGGTCACAGATACGCAGTATTTT.

V and J are TRBV4-3 and TRBJ2-1; 9 bases are a match to TRBD1. This CDR3 is built from 16 residues. Germline V gives CDR1 LGHNA, CDR2 YSLEER. Losses at the gene ends were 3 bases for V and 8 bases for J; bases not matched to a gene: 11. The DNA for the CDR3 is TGCGCCAGCAGCCACACCGGGACAGGGATACGGGATGAGCAGTTCTTC. Translating gives CASSHTGTGIRDEQFF.

This clone was detected only a few times. The chain couples TRBV10-1 to TRBJ2-7, with D perhaps matching TRBD2 (6 bases). The CDR3 consists of 14 residues. Germline V gene sequence: CDR1 WNHNN, CDR2 SYGVQD (reference sequence). Trimming shortened V by 7 bases and J by 0 bases, and 13 bases separated the two germline ends. The CDR3 DNA sequence: TGCGCCAGCAAACCGGGACTGAACTCCTACGAGCAGTACTTC. As protein: CASKPGLNSYEQYF.

The rearrangement joins TRBV2 to TRBJ1-6; maybe TRBD1 (5 bases). The CDR3 sequence is 15 residues long. Germline V gene sequence: CDR1 SNHLY, CDR2 FYNNEI. Trimming cost V 4 bases and J 9 bases, with 16 bases left between them. CDR3 sequence reads: CASSGGSQGISPLHF. The DNA of the CDR3 is TGTGCCAGCAGTGGGGGTTCGCAGGGAATTTCACCCCTCCACTTT. Combining the CDR3 with reference TRBV2 and TRBJ1-6 gives the whole variable domain EPEVTQTPSHQVTQMGQEVILRCVPISNHLYFYWYRQILGQKVEFLVSFYNNEISEKSEIFDDQFSVERPDGSNFTLKIRSTKLEDSAMYFCASSGGSQGISPLHFGNGTRLTVT.

This chain links TRBV11-3 with TRBJ2-1, with 7 positions matching TRBD2. The trim removed 0 bases at V and 9 bases at J, leaving 5 bases unmatched. This CDR3 has 14 residues. Germline CDR1 is SGHNT and CDR2 is YENEEA. CDR3 DNA: TGTGCCAGCAGCTTAGATGCGGGGGTGGGTGAGCAGTTCTTC. This translates into CASSLDAGVGEQFF.

The V call is TRBV21-1, the J call TRBJ2-1; the table's D call TRBD2 went unverified against the DNA. TRBV21-1 is a pseudogene locus. The CDR3 length is 17 residues. Here the CDR3 DNA reads TGTGCCAGCAGCAAAGGCCGGGAGCGGGGGGCCTACAATGAGCAGTTCTTC. It yields the protein CASSKGRERGAYNEQFF.

CDR3 nucleotide sequence: TGTGCCAGCAGCGTGACAGGGTTGGAGACCCAGTACTTC. Translating gives CASSVTGLETQYF. The chain links TRBV7-9 to TRBJ2-5, with 7 positions matching TRBD1. This CDR3 is built from 13 residues. J was trimmed by 5 bases and V by 5 bases; bases with no gene match: 5. Germline lookup yields CDR1 SEHNR and CDR2 FQNEAQ (reference sequence).

The J gene is TRBJ1-1, the V gene TRBV27; possible D gene TRBD1, 5 bases. The V gene lost 8 bases and the J gene lost 4 bases, with 14 bases spanning the gap. This CDR3 contains 13 residues. Per the germline V gene, CDR1 is MNHEY and CDR2 is SMNVEV (reference sequence). The CDR3 protein is CASQGSAGTEAFF. The CDR3 nucleotides are TGTGCCAGCCAGGGAAGCGCAGGCACTGAAGCTTTCTTT.

The chain carries TRBV4-1 and TRBJ1-6; TRBD1 might be the D (6 bases). The CDR3 runs to 14 residues. In germline, CDR1 is MGHRA, CDR2 YSYEKL. Between the trimmed V and J ends, which lost 2 bases and 10 bases, there was a span of 12 bases. For the CDR3, the DNA is TGCGCCAGCAGCCAAACAGGGTTCGTGTCACCCCTCCACTTT. This gives the protein CASSQTGFVSPLHF.

The chain combines TRBV18 with TRBJ1-1; 8 nucleotides agree with TRBD1. V trimming: 5 bases; J trimming: 1 base; junction bases outside the gene matches: 9. The CDR3 runs 16 residues. The germline CDR1 and CDR2 sequences are KGHSH and LQKENI. The CDR3 coding sequence is TGTGCCAGCTCATCATCCGGGACAGGCAGGAACACTGAAGCTTTCTTT. It specifies CASSSSGTGRNTEAFF.

This clone was detected once. This chain joins TRBV6-4 and TRBJ2-5; 8 bases are shared with TRBD1. The CDR3 runs to 15 residues. After removal of 4 bases from V and 5 bases from J, the junction contained 9 bases not matched to a gene. Germline assignment: CDR1 MRHNA and CDR2 SNTAGT. The CDR3 loop reads CASSVAPGGWETQYF. The CDR3 DNA follows: TGTGCCAGCAGTGTAGCGCCAGGGGGCTGGGAGACCCAGTACTTC.

The V and J genes are TRBV5-1 and TRBJ2-2; 9 nucleotides align to TRBD1. The CDR3 is made up of 18 amino acids. Trimming at V came to 4 bases and at J to 4 bases, leaving 14 bases not matched to a gene. CDR1 and CDR2 from the germline V gene are SGHRS and YFSETQ. In DNA, the CDR3 is TGCGCCAGCAGCCCCACCCGCATAACAGGGGGCCCCACCGGGGAGCTGTTTTTT. Translated, it gives CASSPTRITGGPTGELFF.

The V gene is TRBV11-2, the J gene TRBJ2-1, with D possibly TRBD2 on 6 matching bases. The V and J ends lost 0 bases and 10 bases respectively, with 10 bases between them. Germline values: CDR1 SGHAT, CDR2 FQNNGV. CDR3 length: 13 amino acids. The CDR3 region is CASSLEASDEQFF. In DNA form, the CDR3 reads TGTGCCAGCAGCTTAGAAGCTAGCGACGAGCAGTTCTTC.

The chain couples TRBV9 to TRBJ1-3; TRBD1 might be the D (5 bases). The CDR3 is made up of 13 amino acids. V was shortened by 2 bases and J by 4 bases, with 7 bases between the two germline ends. Germline values: CDR1 SGDLS, CDR2 YYNGEE. The CDR3 protein is CASSVGGGNTIYF. CDR3 in DNA: TGTGCCAGCAGCGTCGGGGGAGGAAACACCATATATTTT.

The chain is built from TRBV11-1 and TRBJ2-5; D remains ambiguous. Germline CDR1 and CDR2: SGHAT and FQDESV (reference sequence). V lost 5 bases and J lost 1, with 8 bases in between. The CDR3 covers 13 residues. DNA for the CDR3: TGTGCCAGCAGCAACAGAGCCCAAGAGACCCAGTACTTC. Translating gives CASSNRAQETQYF.

This clone came up once. The rearrangement links TRBV15 to TRBJ1-5; D perhaps matches TRBD1 (5 bases). The CDR3 sequence is 14 residues long. V was trimmed by 5 bases and J by 7 bases, leaving 15 bases between them. The germline gives CDR1 LNHNV, CDR2 YYDKDF (reference sequence). CDR3 coding DNA: TGTGCCACCAGCTTCCGGGGGGGTGGCCAGCCCCAGCATTTT. It is translated as CATSFRGGGQPQHF.

The chain employs TRBV7-2 and TRBJ2-1; 11 bases map to TRBD2. Trimming removed 5 bases from V and 1 base from J; junction bases left unmatched: 4. Germline V gene sequence: CDR1 SGHTA, CDR2 FQGNSA. This CDR3 comprises 16 residues. DNA of the CDR3: TGTGCCAGCAGCCCGGGACTAGCGGAATCCTACAATGAGCAGTTCTTC. Its protein product is CASSPGLAESYNEQFF.

V usage is TRBV7-2 and J usage is TRBJ2-7; 7 nucleotides align to TRBD2. CDR1 and CDR2 from the germline V gene are SGHTA and FQGNSA. V gave up 3 bases and J gave up 12 bases; unmatched junction bases: 5. This CDR3 comprises 11 residues. CDR3 protein: CASSFSGWMYF. DNA for the CDR3: TGTGCCAGCAGCTTTAGCGGGTGGATGTACTTC.

The J gene is TRBJ2-2, the V gene TRBV15; a weak D match, TRBD1 (7 bases). V gave up 3 bases and J gave up 6 bases, with 23 bases separating them. The germline V gene encodes CDR1 LNHNV and CDR2 YYDKDF (reference sequence). The CDR3 runs to 18 residues. The CDR3 protein is CATSSTQKRQGGAGELFF. CDR3 DNA: TGTGCCACCAGCAGTACCCAGAAACGACAGGGAGGAGCCGGGGAGCTGTTTTTT.

The chain uses TRBV5-6 and TRBJ2-5; perhaps TRBD1 as D (6 bases). The CDR3 sequence is 13 residues long. Germline V lookup: CDR1 SGHDT, CDR2 YYEEEE. Trimming stripped 0 bases from V and 3 bases from J, with 6 bases between. This chain's CDR3 is CASSLGTEETQYF. For the CDR3, the DNA is TGTGCCAGCAGCTTGGGGACAGAAGAGACCCAGTACTTC.

The V call is TRBV2, the J call TRBJ1-2; maybe TRBD1 (5 bases). Germline V gene data show CDR1 as SNHLY and CDR2 as FYNNEI. Deletions cut 8 bases from V and 7 bases from J, with 14 bases between. The CDR3 is 12 amino acids. CDR3 amino acids: CASSLWGSGYTF. CDR3 nucleotide sequence: TGTGCCAGCTCCTTGTGGGGCTCTGGCTACACCTTC.

The chain employs TRBV25-1 and TRBJ2-1; 9 bases are shared with TRBD2. J gave up 7 bases and V 1 base, and 8 bases lay outside the gene matches. CDR3 size: 16 residues. Germline-derived CDR1 and CDR2 are MGHDK and SYGVNS. The CDR3 region has the DNA TGTGCCAGCAGTGAATCCCAAGCGGGGGGCAGGAATGAGCAGTTCTTC. Encoded protein: CASSESQAGGRNEQFF. Using reference TRBV25-1 and TRBJ2-1 for the parts outside the CDR3, the full variable domain is EADIYQTPRYLVIGTGKKITLECSQTMGHDKMYWYQQDPGMELHLIHYSYGVNSTEKGDLSSESTVSRIRTEHFPLTLESARPSHTSQYLCASSESQAGGRNEQFFGPGTRLTVL.

Comments on this clone: Germline and junction disagree at one end, which may indicate a read error. The V gene is TRBV5-4, the J gene TRBJ1-1, with D maybe TRBD1 (6 bases). The germline CDR1 and CDR2 sequences are SGHNT and YYREEE (reference sequence). This CDR3 contains 14 residues. CDR3 region: CASSSRGGSSFKLF. In DNA form, the CDR3 reads TGTGCCAGCAGCTCCCGGGGGGGCTCCTCTTTTAAGCTCTTT.

This sequence joins TRBV11-2 and TRBJ2-1; perhaps TRBD1 as D (6 bases). CDR3 length: 17 amino acids. Deletions cut 0 bases from V and 2 bases from J, with 14 bases between. Germline V gene lookup returns CDR1 SGHAT and CDR2 FQNNGV. For the CDR3, the DNA is TGTGCCAGCAGCTTAGAGTGGGGCAGGGGAACCTACAATGAGCAGTTCTTC. Amino acids: CASSLEWGRGTYNEQFF. Supplemented by reference TRBV11-2 and TRBJ2-1, the full variable domain reads EAGVAQSPRYKIIEKRQSVAFWCNPISGHATLYWYQQILGQGPKLLIQFQNNGVVDDSQLPKDRFSAERLKGVDSTLKIQPAKLEDSAVYLCASSLEWGRGTYNEQFFGPGTRLTVL.

V gene TRBV5-6 combines with J gene TRBJ2-1; TRBD1 might be the D (6 bases). V lost 6 bases, J lost 13 bases, and 17 bases lay in between. The CDR3 loop spans 12 amino acids. CDR1 is SGHDT, CDR2 YYEEEE, per germline. The CDR3 spells CASTSGRGYQFF. In nucleotides, the CDR3 is TGTGCCAGCACCTCCGGCAGGGGATATCAGTTCTTC. Together with reference TRBV5-6 and TRBJ2-1, the CDR3 gives the full variable domain: DAGVTQSPTHLIKTRGQQVTLRCSPKSGHDTVSWYQQALGQGPQFIFQYYEEEERQRGNFPDRFSGHQFPNYSSELNVNALLLGDSALYLCASTSGRGYQFFGPGTRLTVL.

This clone was recorded only once. DNA for the CDR3: TGTGCCAGCACTTACAGGGGGCGAGGAAACACCATATATTTT. Translated, it gives CASTYRGRGNTIYF. The gene calls are TRBV2 and TRBJ1-3, with TRBD1 matching 9 bases. The ends lost 7 bases at V and 4 bases at J; junction bases unmatched: 5. In germline, CDR1 is SNHLY, CDR2 FYNNEI. The CDR3 length is 14 residues. Complete variable domain (other parts from reference TRBV2 and TRBJ1-3): EPEVTQTPSHQVTQMGQEVILRCVPISNHLYFYWYRQILGQKVEFLVSFYNNEISEKSEIFDDQFSVERPDGSNFTLKIRSTKLEDSAMYFCASTYRGRGNTIYFGEGSWLTVV.

This clone has more than one count but fewer than ten. The rearrangement links TRBV19 to TRBJ1-4; 12 nucleotides line up with TRBD1. The CDR3 length is 16 residues. CDR1 LNHDA and CDR2 SQIVND come from the germline V gene (reference sequence). J gave up 3 bases and V 5 bases, and 4 bases lay outside the gene matches. The CDR3 region is CASSGGQGAPNEKLFF. The CDR3 nucleotides read TGTGCCAGTAGTGGGGGACAGGGGGCGCCTAATGAAAAACTGTTTTTT.

This chain connects TRBV18 to TRBJ1-2; D is unresolved. The germline V and J ends were trimmed by 1 base and 3 bases, with 6 bases remaining between them. This CDR3 has 13 residues. In germline, CDR1 is KGHSH, CDR2 LQKENI. The CDR3 here is CASSPRFDYGYTF. For the CDR3, the DNA is TGTGCCAGCTCACCACGTTTCGACTATGGCTACACCTTC.

The chain recombines TRBV6-5 with TRBJ1-5; maybe TRBD1 (5 bases). Trimming stripped 2 bases from V and 6 bases from J, with 8 bases between. The CDR3 covers 13 residues. CDR1 is MNHEY and CDR2 is SVGAGI in the germline V gene. CDR3 residues: CASSYRGGQPQHF. CDR3 in DNA: TGTGCCAGCAGTTACCGGGGGGGTCAGCCCCAGCATTTT.

This chain joins TRBV27 and TRBJ2-3, with D tentatively TRBD2 (6 bases). V was shortened by 2 bases and J by 3 bases, with 18 bases between the two germline ends. There are 17 residues in the CDR3. Per germline, CDR1 MNHEY and CDR2 SMNVEV (reference sequence). CDR3 residues: CASSLRAGVRATDTQYF. The DNA of the CDR3 is TGTGCCAGCAGTTTAAGAGCGGGCGTGCGTGCGACAGATACGCAGTATTTT.